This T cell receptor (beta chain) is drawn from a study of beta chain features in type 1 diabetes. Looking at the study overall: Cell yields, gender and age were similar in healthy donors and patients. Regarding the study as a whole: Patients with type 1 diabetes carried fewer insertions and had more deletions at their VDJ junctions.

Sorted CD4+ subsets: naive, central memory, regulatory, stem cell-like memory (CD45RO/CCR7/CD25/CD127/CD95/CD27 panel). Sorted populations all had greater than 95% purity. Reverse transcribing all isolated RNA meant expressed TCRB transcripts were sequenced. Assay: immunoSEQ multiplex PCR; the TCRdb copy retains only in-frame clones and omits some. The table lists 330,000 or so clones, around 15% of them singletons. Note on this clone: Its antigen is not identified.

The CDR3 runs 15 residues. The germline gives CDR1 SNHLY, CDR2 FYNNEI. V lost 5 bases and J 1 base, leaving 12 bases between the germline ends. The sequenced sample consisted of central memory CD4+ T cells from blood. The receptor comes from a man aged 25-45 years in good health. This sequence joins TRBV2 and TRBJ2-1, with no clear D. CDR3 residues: CASSKLTGSYNEQFF. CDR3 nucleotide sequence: TGTGCCAGCAGTAAGCTGACGGGTTCCTACAATGAGCAGTTCTTC.